The T cell receptor (beta chain) under discussion was sequenced for a study of blood T cells in healthy people across ages. A second about 6 to 12 cycle PCR used barcoded and J-beta primers. TCRdb analysed the 5' RACE reads with MiXCR anew, one entry per CDR3 protein. The table lists 1.5 million to 2 million distinct CDR3 sequences, roughly 27% of them singletons. This clonotype has ten or more counts. Germline V gene lookup returns CDR1 ENHRY and CDR2 SYGVKD. This CDR3 contains 13 residues. V dropped 7 bases and J dropped 3 bases, with 12 bases sitting between them. The sequence was obtained from a woman in her twenties or thirties in good health. The V and J genes are TRBV10-3 and TRBJ1-2; D remains ambiguous. Material for sequencing was blood. The CDR3 DNA is TGTGCCATCAATGGGGAGGAGGACTATGGCTACACCTTC. It encodes CAINGEEDYGYTF.